The 32 T cell receptor beta chains presented below share a single source sample, sequenced in a study of molecular identifiers for immune sequencing clone quantification. TCRdb used MiXCR to reprocess the PCR reads, holding one entry per CDR3 protein. The table shows approximately 97,000 distinct CDR3 sequences, with 35% occurring only once. Source material: naive CD8+ T cells from blood, with Jurkat cell RNA spiked in. Subset of the sample: FACS-sorted CD8+CD4-CCR7+CD45RA+ naive T cells. These receptors were obtained from a human donor in good health. Some libraries in this study had Jurkat cell RNA spiked in.

This clonotype was counted many times. The chain uses TRBV7-9 and TRBJ2-3, with D possibly matching TRBD1 (6 bases). The V gene lost 5 bases and the J gene lost 4 bases, with 10 bases spanning the gap. CDR1 is SEHNR, CDR2 FQNEAQ, per germline (reference sequence). CDR3 length: 13 residues. The CDR3 DNA reads TGTGCCAGCAGCCCTGGGGGCGCAGATACGCAGTATTTT. It is translated as CASSPGGADTQYF.

With regard to this clonotype: A single base separates this from a much larger clone, so it may be a read error. The J gene is TRBJ1-1, the V gene TRBV7-7, with D unresolved. Between the trimmed V and J ends, which lost 7 bases and 6 bases, there was a span of 15 bases. Germline assignment: CDR1 SSHAT and CDR2 FNYEAQ (reference sequence). This CDR3 is built from 13 residues. DNA of the CDR3: TGTGCCAGCATCCCCATATCGGGCTCTGAAGCTTTCTTT. It specifies CASIPISGSEAFF.

CDR3 bases: TGTGCCAGCAGTCCGGGACACCTATACGAGCAGTACTTC. This gives the protein CASSPGHLYEQYF. The chain is built from TRBV9 and TRBJ2-7; tentatively, D is TRBD1 (6 bases). This CDR3 comprises 13 residues. With 5 bases removed from V and 4 bases from J, the gap between germline ends came to 13 bases. The germline V gene encodes CDR1 SGDLS and CDR2 YYNGEE. Complete variable domain (other parts from reference TRBV9 and TRBJ2-7): DSGVTQTPKHLITATGQRVTLRCSPRSGDLSVYWYQQSLDQGLQFLIQYYNGEERAKGNILERFSAQQFPDLHSELNLSSLELGDSALYFCASSPGHLYEQYFGPGTRLTVT.

This clonotype was seen many times. The chain carries TRBV9 and TRBJ2-3, with TRBD2 as a possible D gene (6 bases). Germline V CDR1 and CDR2: SGDLS, YYNGEE. The V end lost 2 bases, the J end lost 0 bases, and 13 bases lay between the germline ends. This CDR3 has 16 amino acids. CDR3 DNA: TGTGCCAGCAGCGTCCGGATGCGGGACAGCACAGATACGCAGTATTTT. Translated, it gives CASSVRMRDSTDTQYF.

This clonotype was observed a few times. The V and J genes are TRBV14 and TRBJ2-7, with 10 bases lining up with TRBD2. The V gene's germline CDR1 is SGHDN and CDR2 FVKESK. The CDR3 is made up of 15 amino acids. After removal of 4 bases from V and 2 bases from J, the junction contained 5 bases not matched to a gene. The CDR3 DNA sequence: TGTGCCAGCAGCCCATTAGCGGGAGGACCCTACGAGCAGTACTTC. This codes for CASSPLAGGPYEQYF.

As regards this clonotype: The final CDR3 position lacks the conserved phenylalanine or tryptophan, pointing to a likely read error. This chain uses TRBV13 with TRBJ2-3; 11 bases are a match to TRBD2. Looked up from germline, CDR1 is PRHDT and CDR2 is FYEKMQ (reference sequence). The trim removed 0 bases at V and 2 bases at J, leaving 4 bases unmatched. The CDR3 has 17 residues. The CDR3 DNA is TGTGCCAGCAGCTTAGGCCGGGGACTAGCGGCCACAGATACGCAGTATTAT. Translating it yields CASSLGRGLAATDTQYY.

The J gene is TRBJ2-3, the V gene TRBV5-6; the D gene is possibly TRBD1 (5 bases). V was cut by 4 bases and J by 0 bases, with 9 bases left in between. The CDR3 spans 14 residues. The V gene's germline CDR1 is SGHDT and CDR2 YYEEEE. CDR3 nucleotide sequence: TGTGCCAGCAGCCAGGGAACTAGCACAGATACGCAGTATTTT. This encodes CASSQGTSTDTQYF.

The chain combines TRBV27 with TRBJ1-1; D is possibly TRBD1 (5 bases). V lost 5 bases to trimming and J lost 1 base, with 11 bases between them. The CDR3 sequence is 14 residues long. Germline V CDR1 and CDR2: MNHEY, SMNVEV (reference sequence). This CDR3 reads CASSRMTENTEAFF. CDR3 nucleotide sequence: TGTGCCAGCAGTCGGATGACAGAGAACACTGAAGCTTTCTTT.

J is TRBJ2-4 and V is TRBV6-2 or TRBV6-3, with TRBD2 identical over 10 bases. The ends lost 0 bases at V and 9 bases at J; junction bases unmatched: 17. The V gene's germline CDR1 is MNHEY and CDR2 SVGEGT. This CDR3 spans 19 amino acids. The DNA for the CDR3 is TGTGCCAGCAGTTACTCGAGATTAGGTGGCGTGGGACTAGCGCTCATTCAGTACTTC. This sequence encodes CASSYSRLGGVGLALIQYF.

The chain recombines TRBV15 with TRBJ2-1; TRBD2 is a possible D gene (6 bases). V lost 6 bases and J lost 9, with 24 bases in between. Germline CDR1 is LNHNV and CDR2 is YYDKDF (reference sequence). This CDR3 is 16 amino acids long. CDR3 bases: TGTGCCACCAGACCTGTCTGGACTAATAAGGGCGGTGAGCAGTTCTTC. Protein: CATRPVWTNKGGEQFF.

This clonotype showed up just a few times. The chain joins TRBV7-9 to TRBJ2-1; perhaps TRBD2 as D (6 bases). Trimming stripped 4 bases from V and 6 bases from J, with 16 bases between. Germline V gene sequence: CDR1 SEHNR, CDR2 FQNEAQ (reference sequence). This CDR3 has 15 residues. The CDR3 nucleotides are TGTGCCAGCAGCTCGGTTCGGGAGTCCCTCAATGAGCAGTTCTTC. This translates into CASSSVRESLNEQFF. The full variable domain, its missing parts supplied by reference TRBV7-9 and TRBJ2-1, is DTGVSQNPRHKITKRGQNVTFRCDPISEHNRLYWYRQTLGQGPEFLTYFQNEAQLEKSRLLSDRFSAERPKGSFSTLEIQRTEQGDSAMYLCASSSVRESLNEQFFGPGTRLTVL.

With regard to this clonotype: Germline is not matched at one junction end, which may reflect a read error. This chain uses TRBV28 with TRBJ2-3; 8 bases align to TRBD2. The CDR3 runs 17 residues. CDR1 MDHEN and CDR2 SYDVKM come from the germline V gene. DNA of the CDR3: TGTGCCTGCAGTCCGGGTATTCGCGGGAGGTTTTCAGATACGCAGTATTTT. As protein: CACSPGIRGRFSDTQYF. Complete variable domain (other parts from reference TRBV28 and TRBJ2-3): DVKVTQSSRYLVKRTGEKVFLECVQDMDHENMFWYRQDPGLGLRLIYFSYDVKMKEKGDIPEGYSVSREKKERFSLILESASTNQTSMYLCACSPGIRGRFSDTQYFGPGTRLTVL.

As concerns this clonotype: This may be a read error: a much more frequent sequence differs by one nucleotide. The chain employs TRBV29-1 and TRBJ2-7, with 11 bases aligning to TRBD2. In germline, CDR1 is SQVTM, CDR2 ANQGSEA. The CDR3 consists of 14 residues. CDR3 region: CSVERLAGNYEQCF. The CDR3 DNA is TGCAGCGTTGAGCGACTAGCGGGGAACTACGAGCAGTGCTTC.

This clonotype was picked up a small number of times. The V and J genes are TRBV7-8 and TRBJ2-7, with a possible D match to TRBD2 (6 bases). The CDR3 length is 14 residues. Germline V gene lookup returns CDR1 SGHVS and CDR2 FQNEAQ. The V end was cut by 5 bases, the J end by 6 bases, with 17 bases between. The CDR3 loop is CASSPSGLTFEQYF. DNA for the CDR3: TGTGCCAGCAGCCCCTCGGGACTTACCTTCGAGCAGTACTTC.

The chain has TRBV19 and TRBJ1-5, with 8 nucleotides matching TRBD1. Trimming took 11 bases from V and 7 from J; bases not matched to a gene: 7. Per the germline V gene, CDR1 is LNHDA and CDR2 is SQIVND (reference sequence). This CDR3 has 12 residues. The CDR3 reads CACAGGGQPQHF. In nucleotides, the CDR3 is TGTGCCTGTGCAGGGGGCGGGCAGCCCCAGCATTTT.

This clonotype has just a few counts. This chain links TRBV27 with TRBJ1-5, with no clear D. This CDR3 has 13 residues. V lost 3 bases to trimming and J lost 7 bases, with 10 bases between them. Germline values: CDR1 MNHEY, CDR2 SMNVEV (reference sequence). CDR3 sequence (DNA): TGTGCCAGCAGTTTCACGGGAACCCAGCCCCAGCATTTT. Protein: CASSFTGTQPQHF.

For this clonotype: This may arise from a read error, as a much more abundant clone is one base away. This rearrangement joins TRBV6-5 to TRBJ1-1, with TRBD1 matching over 10 bases. The CDR3 length is 15 residues. Looked up from germline, CDR1 is MNHEY and CDR2 is SVGAGI. Here the CDR3 DNA reads TGTGCCAGCAGTATTGGGGGACAGGGGAACACTGAAGTTTTCTTT. Protein: CASSIGGQGNTEVFF.

The V and J genes are TRBV9 and TRBJ2-2, with D possibly TRBD1 on 6 matching bases. This CDR3 comprises 15 residues. Germline CDR1 is SGDLS and CDR2 is YYNGEE. V shed 0 bases and J shed 2 bases, with 8 bases lying between them. The DNA for the CDR3 is TGTGCCAGCAGCGTAGCAGGGGTCAACACCGGGGAGCTGTTTTTT. Amino acids: CASSVAGVNTGELFF.

The chain links TRBV28 to TRBJ1-2; maybe TRBD1 (5 bases). CDR1 and CDR2 from the germline V gene are MDHEN and SYDVKM. V dropped 2 bases and J dropped 6 bases, with 13 bases sitting between them. CDR3 length: 14 residues. The CDR3 region is CASSLRLSGNGYTF. CDR3 nucleotide sequence: TGTGCCAGCAGTTTAAGGTTGTCAGGGAATGGCTACACCTTC.

This clonotype was seen only a few times. The germline gene is not matched at one end of the junction; a read error may be the cause. J is TRBJ2-3 and V is TRBV5-1, with TRBD2 matching over 11 bases. Germline CDR1 is SGHRS and CDR2 is YFSETQ. This CDR3 comprises 17 residues. The DNA of the CDR3 is TGCGCCAGCACCTTGTGGGGACTAGCGGACTCCACAGATACGCAGTATTTT. This codes for CASTLWGLADSTDTQYF.

The chain couples TRBV25-1 to TRBJ2-7; unclear D gene. The CDR3 has 13 amino acids. Germline V gives CDR1 MGHDK, CDR2 SYGVNS. The V and J ends lost 3 bases and 1 base respectively, with 7 bases between them. CDR3 amino acids: CASSDYRSYEQYF. Written as DNA, the CDR3 is TGTGCCAGCAGTGACTATCGGTCCTACGAGCAGTACTTC.

Details on this clonotype: In this CDR3 the conserved last residue, phenylalanine or tryptophan, is missing, so a read error is likely. This rearrangement joins TRBV4-3 to TRBJ2-7, with D possibly being TRBD2 (6 bases). Trimming shortened V by 0 bases and J by 6 bases, and 9 bases separated the two germline ends. The CDR3 covers 13 residues. The germline CDR1 and CDR2 sequences are LGHNA and YSLEER. This chain's CDR3 is CASSQDRGFEQYL. For the CDR3, the DNA is TGCGCCAGCAGCCAAGATCGGGGGTTCGAGCAGTACCTC.

As concerns this clonotype: Germline is not matched at one junction end, which may reflect a read error. The chain has TRBV7-7 and TRBJ2-3, with a tentative D call TRBD2 (6 bases). Germline CDR1 is SSHAT and CDR2 is FNYEAQ (reference sequence). The CDR3 extends over 15 amino acids. The CDR3 region is CASSPRDSRTDTQYF. In DNA, the CDR3 is TGTGCTAGCAGCCCCCGGGACTCGCGCACAGATACGCAGTATTTT.

This clonotype occurred once. With a much larger clone just one base away, this may be a read error. V is TRBV19 and J is TRBJ1-4; TRBD1 is a possible D gene (5 bases). Germline CDR1 and CDR2: LNHDA and SQIVND (reference sequence). Trimming pared 6 bases from V and 3 bases from J, leaving 14 bases between. The CDR3 sequence is 15 residues long. CDR3 nucleotide sequence: TGTGCCAGTAGCCATAGGGGATCGGCTAATGAAAAACTGTTTTTT. It encodes CASSHRGSANEKLFF.

The V gene is TRBV19, the J gene TRBJ2-7; D is unclear. The CDR3 covers 13 residues. Germline V gene data show CDR1 as LNHDA and CDR2 as SQIVND (reference sequence). Trimming removed 3 bases at V and 6 bases at J, with 12 bases between. The CDR3 bases are TGTGCCAGTAGTATTGCCGAATCTCGCGAGCAGTACTTC. Translation gives CASSIAESREQYF.

About this clonotype: Compared with germline, one end of the junction differs, possibly owing to a read error. The rearrangement links TRBV5-6 to TRBJ2-7; D call uncertain. Germline CDR1 SGHDT, CDR2 YYEEEE. The CDR3 extends over 13 amino acids. CDR3 nucleotides: TGCGCCAGCAGACGCAGCATCTCCTACGAGCAGTACTTC. Its protein product is CASRRSISYEQYF.

This clonotype was observed a handful of times. The chain joins TRBV4-1 to TRBJ2-1, with TRBD1 as a possible D gene (6 bases). V lost 5 bases and J 12 bases, leaving 23 bases between the germline ends. The V gene's germline CDR1 is MGHRA and CDR2 YSYEKL. CDR3 length: 15 residues. The CDR3 protein is CASSESGGGSLVQFF. The CDR3 DNA is TGCGCCAGCAGCGAGAGCGGTGGGGGCAGCCTGGTGCAGTTCTTC.

This clonotype has just a few counts. V and J are TRBV18 and TRBJ2-1, with D tentatively TRBD1 (6 bases). V lost 2 bases, J lost 9 bases, and 17 bases lay in between. The CDR3 length is 15 residues. Germline lookup yields CDR1 KGHSH and CDR2 LQKENI. CDR3 loop: CASSPGGPIDLEQFF. CDR3 bases: TGTGCCAGCTCACCAGGGGGCCCTATCGACCTTGAGCAGTTCTTC. The complete variable domain, with remaining parts taken from reference TRBV18 and TRBJ2-1, reads NAGVMQNPRHLVRRRGQEARLRCSPMKGHSHVYWYRQLPEEGLKFMVYLQKENIIDESGMPKERFSAEFPKEGPSILRIQQVVRGDSAAYFCASSPGGPIDLEQFFGPGTRLTVL.

This clonotype was recorded once. Being one base from a much bigger clone, this may be a read error. The chain links TRBV4-2 to TRBJ2-5; D uncertain. The germline V and J ends were trimmed by 0 bases and 9 bases, with 8 bases remaining between them. Germline V gene lookup returns CDR1 LGHNA and CDR2 YNFKEQ. The CDR3 covers 12 residues. The DNA for the CDR3 is TGTGCCAGCAGCCAAGACAGGCTTGCCCAGTACTTC. Protein sequence: CASSQDRLAQYF.

V gene TRBV2 combines with J gene TRBJ2-7; D gene unclear. This CDR3 comprises 13 residues. Germline CDR1 and CDR2: SNHLY and FYNNEI. V lost 10 bases, J lost 3 bases, and 16 bases lay in between. The CDR3 DNA follows: TGTGCCATACTCCAGGCAGAATGCTACGAGCAGTACTTC. This sequence encodes CAILQAECYEQYF. Using reference TRBV2 and TRBJ2-7 for the parts outside the CDR3, the full variable domain is EPEVTQTPSHQVTQMGQEVILRCVPISNHLYFYWYRQILGQKVEFLVSFYNNEISEKSEIFDDQFSVERPDGSNFTLKIRSTKLEDSAMYFCAILQAECYEQYFGPGTRLTVT.

This clonotype turned up a few times. The CDR3 nucleotides are TGTGCCAGCAGCTTAGGACGGTGGGGGAAGACTGAAGCTTTCTTT. Protein: CASSLGRWGKTEAFF. The gene calls are TRBV7-6 and TRBJ1-1, with a tentative D call TRBD1 (5 bases). This CDR3 has 15 residues. Deletions cut 1 base from V and 5 bases from J, with 14 bases between. Germline V gene sequence: CDR1 SGHVS, CDR2 FNYEAQ.

In the case of this clonotype: A read error may explain this, as a much larger clone is one base away. The V call is TRBV28, the J call TRBJ2-3; tentative D call: TRBD2 (5 bases). V lost 2 bases to trimming and J lost 6 bases, with 12 bases between them. CDR3 length equals 14 residues. The germline CDR1 and CDR2 sequences are MDHEN and SYDVKM. The CDR3 region is CASSLLWEYDTQYF. Here the CDR3 DNA reads TGTGCCAGCAGTTTACTCTGGGAGTATGATACGCAGTATTTT.